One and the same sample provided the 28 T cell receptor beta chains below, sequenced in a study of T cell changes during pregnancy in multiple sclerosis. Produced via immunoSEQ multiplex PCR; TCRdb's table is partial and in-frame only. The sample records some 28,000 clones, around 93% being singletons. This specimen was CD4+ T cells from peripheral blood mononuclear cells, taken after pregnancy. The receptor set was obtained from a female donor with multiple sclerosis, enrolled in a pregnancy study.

The CDR3 region is CASSPRTDVSGNTIYF. CDR3 sequence (DNA): TGTGCCAGCTCACCTCGGACAGACGTCTCTGGAAACACCATATATTTT. This chain joins TRBV18 and TRBJ1-3; D perhaps matches TRBD1 (6 bases). The V and J ends lost 3 bases and 0 bases respectively, with 12 bases between them. The CDR3 sequence is 16 residues long. Germline V gives CDR1 KGHSH, CDR2 LQKENI. Full variable domain (outside the CDR3, taken from reference TRBV18 and TRBJ1-3): NAGVMQNPRHLVRRRGQEARLRCSPMKGHSHVYWYRQLPEEGLKFMVYLQKENIIDESGMPKERFSAEFPKEGPSILRIQQVVRGDSAAYFCASSPRTDVSGNTIYFGEGSWLTVV.

The CDR3 nucleotides read TGTGCCAGCAGCCGGGACACATGGAACACTGAAGCTTTCTTT. The encoded protein is CASSRDTWNTEAFF. The chain recombines TRBV7-2 with TRBJ1-1; a weak D match, TRBD1 (6 bases). With 5 bases removed from V and 1 base from J, the gap between germline ends came to 11 bases. The germline CDR1 and CDR2 sequences are SGHTA and FQGNSA. This CDR3 region has 14 residues.

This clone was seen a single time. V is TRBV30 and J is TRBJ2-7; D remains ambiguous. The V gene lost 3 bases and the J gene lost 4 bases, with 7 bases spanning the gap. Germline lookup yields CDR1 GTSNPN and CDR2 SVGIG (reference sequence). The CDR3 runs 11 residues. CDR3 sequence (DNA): TGTGCCTGGAGCAGGAATTACGAGCAGTACTTC. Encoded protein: CAWSRNYEQYF.

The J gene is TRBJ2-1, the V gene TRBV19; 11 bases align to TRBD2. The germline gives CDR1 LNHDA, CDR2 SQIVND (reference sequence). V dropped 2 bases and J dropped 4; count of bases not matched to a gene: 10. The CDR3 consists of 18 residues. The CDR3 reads CASSIYAPTSGGYNEQFF. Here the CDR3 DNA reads TGTGCCAGTAGTATATATGCCCCCACTAGCGGGGGATACAATGAGCAGTTCTTC.

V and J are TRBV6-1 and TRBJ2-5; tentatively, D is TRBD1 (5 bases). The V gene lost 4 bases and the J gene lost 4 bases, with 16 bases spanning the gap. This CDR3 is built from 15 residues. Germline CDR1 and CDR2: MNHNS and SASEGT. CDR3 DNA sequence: TGTGCCAGCAGTGTTGGGGCTAGAGACTCAGAGACCCAGTACTTC. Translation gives CASSVGARDSETQYF.

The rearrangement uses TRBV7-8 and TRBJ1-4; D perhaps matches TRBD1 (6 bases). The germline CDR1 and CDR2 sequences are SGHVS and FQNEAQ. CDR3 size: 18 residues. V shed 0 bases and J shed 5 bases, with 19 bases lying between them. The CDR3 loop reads CASSLAIGTGTKNEKLFF. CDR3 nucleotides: TGTGCCAGCAGCTTAGCTATAGGAACCGGGACAAAAAATGAAAAACTGTTTTTT.

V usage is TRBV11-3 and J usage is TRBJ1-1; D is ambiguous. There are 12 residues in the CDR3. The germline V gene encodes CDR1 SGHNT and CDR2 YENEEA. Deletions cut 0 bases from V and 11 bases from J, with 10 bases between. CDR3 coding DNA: TGTGCCAGCAGCTTAGATTCGGGGATGGCTTTCTTT. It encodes CASSLDSGMAFF.

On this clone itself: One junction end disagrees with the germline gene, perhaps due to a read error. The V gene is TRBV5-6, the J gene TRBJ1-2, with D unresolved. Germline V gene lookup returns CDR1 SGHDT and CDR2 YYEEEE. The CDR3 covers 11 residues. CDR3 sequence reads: CASSLMGSAAF. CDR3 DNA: TGTGCCAGCAGCTTGATGGGGAGTGCGGCCTTC.

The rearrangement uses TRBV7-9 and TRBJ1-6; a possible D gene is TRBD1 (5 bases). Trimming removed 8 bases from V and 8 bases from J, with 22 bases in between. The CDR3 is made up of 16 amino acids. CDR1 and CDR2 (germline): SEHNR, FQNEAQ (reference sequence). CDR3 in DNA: TGTGCCAGCGGATCATCAGGGTTAGGGTCCGATTCACCCCTCCACTTT. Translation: CASGSSGLGSDSPLHF. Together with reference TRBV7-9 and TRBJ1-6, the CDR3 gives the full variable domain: DTGVSQNPRHKITKRGQNVTFRCDPISEHNRLYWYRQTLGQGPEFLTYFQNEAQLEKSRLLSDRFSAERPKGSFSTLEIQRTEQGDSAMYLCASGSSGLGSDSPLHFGNGTRLTVT.

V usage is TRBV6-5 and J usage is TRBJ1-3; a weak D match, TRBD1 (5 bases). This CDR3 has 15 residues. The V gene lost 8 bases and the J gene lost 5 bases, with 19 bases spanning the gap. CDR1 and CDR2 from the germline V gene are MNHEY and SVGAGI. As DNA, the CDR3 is TGTGCCAGCCACTTTTTTACAGGAACAAGAAACACCATATATTTT. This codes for CASHFFTGTRNTIYF.

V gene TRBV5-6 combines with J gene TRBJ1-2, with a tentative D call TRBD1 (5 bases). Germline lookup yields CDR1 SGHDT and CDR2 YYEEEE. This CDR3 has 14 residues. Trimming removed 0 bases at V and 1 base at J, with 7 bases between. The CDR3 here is CASSLGQGNYGYTF. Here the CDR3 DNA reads TGTGCCAGCAGCTTGGGGCAGGGTAACTATGGCTACACCTTC.

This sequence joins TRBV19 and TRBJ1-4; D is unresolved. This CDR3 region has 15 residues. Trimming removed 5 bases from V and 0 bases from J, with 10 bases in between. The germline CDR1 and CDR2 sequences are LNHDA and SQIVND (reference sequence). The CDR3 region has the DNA TGTGCCAGTAGTCAGTCTGATGCAACTAATGAAAAACTGTTTTTT. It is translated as CASSQSDATNEKLFF.

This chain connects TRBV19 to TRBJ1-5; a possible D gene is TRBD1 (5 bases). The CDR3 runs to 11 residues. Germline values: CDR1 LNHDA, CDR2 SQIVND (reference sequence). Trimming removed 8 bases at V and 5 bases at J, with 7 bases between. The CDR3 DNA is TGTGCCAGTGGGGGGGATCAGCCCCAGCATTTT. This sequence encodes CASGGDQPQHF.

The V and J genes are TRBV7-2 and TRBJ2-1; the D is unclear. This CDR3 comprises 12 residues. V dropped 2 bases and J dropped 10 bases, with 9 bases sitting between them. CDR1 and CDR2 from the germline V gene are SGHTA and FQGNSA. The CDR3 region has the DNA TGTGCCAGCAGCTTATCCCTAAACGAGCAGTTCTTC. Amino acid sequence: CASSLSLNEQFF.

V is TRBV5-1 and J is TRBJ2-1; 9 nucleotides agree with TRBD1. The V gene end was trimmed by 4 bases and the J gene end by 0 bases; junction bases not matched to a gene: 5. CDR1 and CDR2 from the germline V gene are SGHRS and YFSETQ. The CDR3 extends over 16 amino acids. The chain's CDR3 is CASSAGQGSSYNEQFF. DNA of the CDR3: TGCGCCAGCAGCGCGGGACAGGGCAGCTCCTACAATGAGCAGTTCTTC.

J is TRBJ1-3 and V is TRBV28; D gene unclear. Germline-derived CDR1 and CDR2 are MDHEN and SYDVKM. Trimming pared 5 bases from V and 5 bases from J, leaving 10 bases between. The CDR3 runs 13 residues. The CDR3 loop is CASSAGIRNTIYF. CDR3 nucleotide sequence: TGTGCCAGCAGTGCGGGGATCCGAAACACCATATATTTT.

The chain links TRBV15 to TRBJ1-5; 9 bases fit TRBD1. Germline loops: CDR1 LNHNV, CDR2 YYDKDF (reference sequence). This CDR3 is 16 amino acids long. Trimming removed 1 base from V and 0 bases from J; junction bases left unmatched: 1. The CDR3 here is CATSRGDRVSNQPQHF. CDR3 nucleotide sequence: TGTGCCACCAGCAGAGGGGACAGGGTTAGCAATCAGCCCCAGCATTTT.

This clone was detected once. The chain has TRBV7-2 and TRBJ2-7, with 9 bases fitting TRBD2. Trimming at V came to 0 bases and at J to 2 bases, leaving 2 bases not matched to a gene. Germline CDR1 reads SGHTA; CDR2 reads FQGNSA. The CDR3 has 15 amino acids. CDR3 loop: CASSLAAGGAYEQYF. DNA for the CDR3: TGTGCCAGCAGCTTAGCCGCGGGAGGGGCCTACGAGCAGTACTTC. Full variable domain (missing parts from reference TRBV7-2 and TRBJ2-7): GAGVSQSPSNKVTEKGKDVELRCDPISGHTALYWYRQSLGQGLEFLIYFQGNSAPDKSGLPSDRFSAERTGGSVSTLTIQRTQQEDSAVYLCASSLAAGGAYEQYFGPGTRLTVT.

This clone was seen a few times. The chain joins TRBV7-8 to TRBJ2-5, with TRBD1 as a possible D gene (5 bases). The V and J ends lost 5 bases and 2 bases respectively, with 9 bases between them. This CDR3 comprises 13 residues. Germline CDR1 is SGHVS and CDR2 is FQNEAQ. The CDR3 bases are TGTGCCAGCAGCCGAGGACAACAAGAGACCCAGTACTTC. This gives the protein CASSRGQQETQYF. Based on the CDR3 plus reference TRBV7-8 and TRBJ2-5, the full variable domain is GAGVSQSPRYKVAKRGQDVALRCDPISGHVSLFWYQQALGQGPEFLTYFQNEAQLDKSGLPSDRFFAERPEGSVSTLKIQRTQQEDSAVYLCASSRGQQETQYFGPGTRLLVL.

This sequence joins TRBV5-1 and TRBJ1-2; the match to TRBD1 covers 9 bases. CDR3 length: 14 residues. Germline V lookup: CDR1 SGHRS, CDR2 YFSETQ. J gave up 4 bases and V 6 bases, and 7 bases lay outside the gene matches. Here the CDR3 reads CASTPDRGGYGYTF. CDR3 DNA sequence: TGCGCCAGCACCCCGGACAGGGGAGGCTATGGCTACACCTTC. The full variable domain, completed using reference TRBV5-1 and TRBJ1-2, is KAGVTQTPRYLIKTRGQQVTLSCSPISGHRSVSWYQQTPGQGLQFLFEYFSETQRNKGNFPGRFSGRQFSNSRSEMNVSTLELGDSALYLCASTPDRGGYGYTFGSGTRLTVV.

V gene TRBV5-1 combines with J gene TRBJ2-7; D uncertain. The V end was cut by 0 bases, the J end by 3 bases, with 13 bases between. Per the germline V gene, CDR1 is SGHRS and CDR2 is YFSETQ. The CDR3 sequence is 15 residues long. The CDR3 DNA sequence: TGCGCCAGCAGCTTGGCTGTGTATGAGCGCTACGAGCAGTACTTC. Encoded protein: CASSLAVYERYEQYF.

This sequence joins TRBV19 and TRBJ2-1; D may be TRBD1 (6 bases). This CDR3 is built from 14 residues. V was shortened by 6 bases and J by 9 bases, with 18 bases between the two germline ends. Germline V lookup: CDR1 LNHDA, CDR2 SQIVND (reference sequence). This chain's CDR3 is CASRDSVSLSEQFF. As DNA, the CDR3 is TGTGCCAGTAGGGACAGCGTATCCCTGAGTGAGCAGTTCTTC.

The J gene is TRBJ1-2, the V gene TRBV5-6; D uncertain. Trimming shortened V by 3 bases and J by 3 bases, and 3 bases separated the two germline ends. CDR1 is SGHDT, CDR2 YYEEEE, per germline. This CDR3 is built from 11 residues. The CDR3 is CASSSYYGYTF. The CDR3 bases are TGTGCCAGCAGCTCCTACTATGGCTACACCTTC.

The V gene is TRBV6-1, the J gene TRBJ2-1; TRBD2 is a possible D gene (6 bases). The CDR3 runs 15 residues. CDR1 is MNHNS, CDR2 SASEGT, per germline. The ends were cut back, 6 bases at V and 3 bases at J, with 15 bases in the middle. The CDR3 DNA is TGTGCCAGCAGCGCTCTAGCGTCCTTCTACAATGAGCAGTTCTTC. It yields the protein CASSALASFYNEQFF.

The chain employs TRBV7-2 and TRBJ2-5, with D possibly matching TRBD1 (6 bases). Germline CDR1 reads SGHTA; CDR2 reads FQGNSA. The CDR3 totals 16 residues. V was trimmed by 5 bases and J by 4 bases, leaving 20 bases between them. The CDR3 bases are TGTGCCAGCAGCGTTAGATCCTACAGGGTCGGAGAGACCCAGTACTTC. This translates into CASSVRSYRVGETQYF.

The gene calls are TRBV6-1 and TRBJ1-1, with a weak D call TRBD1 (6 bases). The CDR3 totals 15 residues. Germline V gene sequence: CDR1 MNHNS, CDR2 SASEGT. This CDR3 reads CAAGGSSHMNTEAFF. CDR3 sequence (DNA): TGTGCAGCGGGGGGCAGTAGTCACATGAACACTGAAGCTTTCTTT.

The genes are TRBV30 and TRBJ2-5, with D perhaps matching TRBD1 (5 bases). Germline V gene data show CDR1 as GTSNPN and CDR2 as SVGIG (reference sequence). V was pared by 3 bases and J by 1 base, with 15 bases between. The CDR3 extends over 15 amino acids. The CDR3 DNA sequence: TGTGCCTGGAGCTCCTACTCAGGGATCCAAGAGACCCAGTACTTC. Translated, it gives CAWSSYSGIQETQYF.

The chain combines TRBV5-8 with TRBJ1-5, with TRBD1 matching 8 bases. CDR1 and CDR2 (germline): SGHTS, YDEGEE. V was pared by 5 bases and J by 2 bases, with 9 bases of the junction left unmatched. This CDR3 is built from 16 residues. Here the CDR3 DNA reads TGTGCCAGCAGTCCCGGACAGGGAGGTGGCAATCAGCCCCAGCATTTT. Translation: CASSPGQGGGNQPQHF.